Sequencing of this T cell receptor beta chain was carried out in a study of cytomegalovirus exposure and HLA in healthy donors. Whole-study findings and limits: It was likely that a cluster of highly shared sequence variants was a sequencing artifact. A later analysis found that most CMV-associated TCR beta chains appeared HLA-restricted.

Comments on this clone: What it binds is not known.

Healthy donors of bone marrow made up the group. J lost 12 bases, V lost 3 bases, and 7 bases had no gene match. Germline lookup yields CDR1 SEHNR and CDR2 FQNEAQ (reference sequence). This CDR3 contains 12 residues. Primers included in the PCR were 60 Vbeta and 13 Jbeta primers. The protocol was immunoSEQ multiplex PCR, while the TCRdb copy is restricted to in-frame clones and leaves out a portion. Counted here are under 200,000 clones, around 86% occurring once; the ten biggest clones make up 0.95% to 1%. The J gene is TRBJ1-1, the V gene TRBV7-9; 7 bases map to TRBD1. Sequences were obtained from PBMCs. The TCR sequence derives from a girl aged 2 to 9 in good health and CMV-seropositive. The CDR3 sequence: CASSFGRDRPFF. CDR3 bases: TGTGCCAGCAGCTTCGGGCGGGACAGACCTTTCTTT.